Shown below are 11 T cell receptor beta chains from a single sample sequenced in a study of T-cell memory formation after mild COVID-19. TCRdb called the 5' RACE reads again in MiXCR, with one record for every CDR3 protein. The sample has hundreds of thousands of distinct CDR3 sequences; 16% are singletons. Sequenced input: PBMCs or a T cell subset sorted from them (not recorded which). These receptors all stem from a man aged 18 to 30 who had mild COVID-19 (a few samples of this study predate the infection). Cell type and time point are not known.

The chain uses TRBV14 and TRBJ2-7; TRBD2 aligns across 10 bases. Germline-derived CDR1 and CDR2 are SGHDN and FVKESK. The CDR3 is 17 amino acids. J lost 4 bases, V lost 4 bases, and 13 bases had no gene match. CDR3 in DNA: TGTGCCAGCAGCCGTGGGGTTCTACTAGCGGGGCTATACGAGCAGTACTTC. Translation: CASSRGVLLAGLYEQYF.

This clonotype was detected many times. V usage is TRBV12-3 or TRBV12-4 and J usage is TRBJ2-2; D is perhaps TRBD2 (6 bases). Trimming cost V 7 bases and J 6 bases, with 15 bases left between them. This CDR3 spans 14 amino acids. The CDR3: CASTPSRRAGELFF. For the CDR3, the DNA is TGTGCCAGCACCCCGAGCAGGAGGGCCGGGGAGCTGTTTTTT.

This clonotype appeared many times. As DNA, the CDR3 is TGTGCCAGCAGTTTTGGGGGGGTCAATGAGCAGTTCTTC. Its protein is CASSFGGVNEQFF. V usage is TRBV12-3 or TRBV12-4 and J usage is TRBJ2-1, with 7 bases aligning to TRBD2. CDR3 length: 13 residues. V shed 3 bases and J 6 bases; nucleotides not matched to a gene: 2.

This clonotype has a handful of counts. The rearrangement joins TRBV7-2 to TRBJ1-1; TRBD1 aligns across 10 bases. The CDR3 is 12 residues long. J was trimmed by 6 bases and V by 11 bases; bases with no gene match: 6. Germline V lookup: CDR1 SGHTA, CDR2 FQGNSA. The CDR3: CAVRTGGPEAFF. The CDR3 DNA reads TGTGCCGTCAGGACAGGGGGGCCTGAAGCTTTCTTT.

This clonotype appeared many times. The chain employs TRBV29-1 and TRBJ2-1, with 14 bases matching TRBD2. Germline V CDR1 and CDR2: SQVTM, ANQGSEA. After removal of 7 bases from V and 1 base from J, the junction contained 6 bases not matched to a gene. The CDR3 covers 16 residues. CDR3 DNA sequence: TGCAGCGCTGGGACTAGCGGGGGCCATTCCTACAATGAGCAGTTCTTC. Its protein is CSAGTSGGHSYNEQFF.

This chain connects TRBV7-9 to TRBJ1-1; a possible D gene is TRBD1 (6 bases). V dropped 1 base and J dropped 1 base, with 13 bases sitting between them. The CDR3 sequence is 16 residues long. Per germline, CDR1 SEHNR and CDR2 FQNEAQ (reference sequence). The CDR3 protein is CASSLVYWTANTEAFF. CDR3 sequence (DNA): TGTGCCAGCAGCTTAGTTTACTGGACAGCGAACACTGAAGCTTTCTTT.

The J gene is TRBJ2-3, the V gene TRBV9, with D unclear. In germline, CDR1 is SGDLS, CDR2 YYNGEE. Trimming removed 0 bases from V and 10 bases from J, with 9 bases in between. There are 12 residues in the CDR3. CDR3 in amino acids: CASSVEGFAQYF. The CDR3 nucleotides are TGTGCCAGCAGCGTAGAAGGGTTTGCGCAGTATTTT.

This clonotype was observed a handful of times. The gene calls are TRBV10-3 and TRBJ1-5; D unresolved. Trimming removed 4 bases at V and 6 bases at J, with 10 bases between. This CDR3 has 13 amino acids. Per the germline V gene, CDR1 is ENHRY and CDR2 is SYGVKD. CDR3 protein: CAISAAPGQPQHF. The CDR3 nucleotides are TGTGCCATCAGTGCGGCGCCGGGTCAGCCCCAGCATTTT.

The chain combines TRBV12-3 or TRBV12-4 with TRBJ2-7, with unresolved D. This CDR3 contains 16 residues. The V end was cut by 5 bases, the J end by 5 bases, with 22 bases between. CDR3 nucleotide sequence: TGTGCCAGCAGTGCCGACGGCGACGATATCTTCGACGAGCAGTACTTC. Its protein is CASSADGDDIFDEQYF.

This clonotype was seen at least ten times. Here the CDR3 reads CASSPRTSGYNEQFF. The DNA of the CDR3 is TGTGCCAGCAGCCCCCGGACTAGCGGCTACAATGAGCAGTTCTTC. The chain combines TRBV7-3 with TRBJ2-1; TRBD2 matches at 10 bases. V gave up 5 bases and J gave up 3 bases; unmatched junction bases: 4. In germline, CDR1 is SGHTA, CDR2 FQGTGA. The CDR3 is 15 residues long.

The CDR3 loop reads CATESFGGDTQYF. The CDR3 nucleotides read TGTGCCACCGAGTCCTTCGGTGGAGATACGCAGTATTTT. This chain joins TRBV24-1 and TRBJ2-3, with unresolved D. The CDR3 extends over 13 amino acids. With 9 bases removed from V and 5 bases from J, the gap between germline ends came to 14 bases. Germline CDR1 reads KGHDR; CDR2 reads SFDVKD.